This T cell receptor beta chain was found in a study of cytomegalovirus exposure and HLA in healthy donors. General study results and limits: In a later analysis, about 17,000 TCR beta sequences were associated with HLA alleles at 0.05 false discovery rate. In a later analysis, V- and J-gene trimming of beta chains associated with a DCLRE1C missense variant, replicated independently.

V lost 3 bases and J 3 bases, leaving 9 bases between the germline ends. This CDR3 has 13 residues. Germline V gene sequence: CDR1 SGDLS, CDR2 YYNGEE. The study ran its PCR with 60 Vbeta and 13 Jbeta primers. The repertoire was sequenced with immunoSEQ multiplex PCR; TCRdb's copy has only in-frame clones and lacks some. The table includes around 150,000 clones, 80% to 85% detected once. On this clone itself: Antigen: not known.

V is TRBV9 and J is TRBJ1-1, with a weak D call TRBD1 (6 bases). Material for sequencing was PBMCs. The receptor's source is a human donor in good health. The CDR3: CASSAGTYTEAFF. Written as DNA, the CDR3 is TGTGCCAGCAGCGCCGGGACATACACTGAAGCTTTCTTT.